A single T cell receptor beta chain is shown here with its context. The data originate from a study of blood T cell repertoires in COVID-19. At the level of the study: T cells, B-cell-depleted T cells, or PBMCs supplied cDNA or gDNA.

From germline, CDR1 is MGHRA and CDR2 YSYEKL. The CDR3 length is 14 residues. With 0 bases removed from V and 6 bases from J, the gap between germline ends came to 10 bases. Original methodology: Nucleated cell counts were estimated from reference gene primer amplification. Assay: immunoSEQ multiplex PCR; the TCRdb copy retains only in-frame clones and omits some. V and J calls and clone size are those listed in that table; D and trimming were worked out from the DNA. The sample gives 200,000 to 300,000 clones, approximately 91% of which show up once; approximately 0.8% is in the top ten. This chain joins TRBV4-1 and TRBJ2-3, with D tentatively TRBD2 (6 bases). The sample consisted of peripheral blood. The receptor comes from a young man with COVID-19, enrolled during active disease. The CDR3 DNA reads TGCGCCAGCAGCCAAGATGGGCGGGGTGATACGCAGTATTTT. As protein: CASSQDGRGDTQYF.